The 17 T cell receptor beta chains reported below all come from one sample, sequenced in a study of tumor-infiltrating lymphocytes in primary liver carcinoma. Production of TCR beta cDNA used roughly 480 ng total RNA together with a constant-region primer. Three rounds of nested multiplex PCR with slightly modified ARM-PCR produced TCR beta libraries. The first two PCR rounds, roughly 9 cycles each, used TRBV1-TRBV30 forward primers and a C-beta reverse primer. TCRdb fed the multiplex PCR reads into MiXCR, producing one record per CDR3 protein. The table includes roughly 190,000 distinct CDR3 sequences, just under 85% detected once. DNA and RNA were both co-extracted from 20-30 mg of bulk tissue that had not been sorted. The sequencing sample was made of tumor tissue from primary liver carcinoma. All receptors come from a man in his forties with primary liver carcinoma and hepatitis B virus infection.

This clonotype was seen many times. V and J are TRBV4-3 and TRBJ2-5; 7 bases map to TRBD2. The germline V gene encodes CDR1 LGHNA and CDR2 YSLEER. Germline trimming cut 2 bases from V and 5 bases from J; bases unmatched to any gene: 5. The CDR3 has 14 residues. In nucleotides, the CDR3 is TGCGCCAGCAGCCAAAACTGGGGGGGGGAGACCCAGTACTTC. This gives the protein CASSQNWGGETQYF.

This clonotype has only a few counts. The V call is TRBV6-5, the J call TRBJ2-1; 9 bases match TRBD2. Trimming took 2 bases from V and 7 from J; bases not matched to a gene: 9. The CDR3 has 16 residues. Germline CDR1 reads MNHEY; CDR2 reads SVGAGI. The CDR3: CASSYQTSGRANEQFF. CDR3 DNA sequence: TGTGCCAGCAGTTACCAGACTAGCGGCAGAGCAAATGAGCAGTTCTTC.

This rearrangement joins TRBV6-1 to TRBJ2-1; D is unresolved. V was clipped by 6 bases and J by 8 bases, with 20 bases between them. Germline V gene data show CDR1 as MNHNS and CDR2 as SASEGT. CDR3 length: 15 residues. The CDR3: CASRRLGRVHYEQFF. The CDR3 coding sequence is TGTGCCAGCAGGCGCCTAGGAAGGGTCCACTATGAGCAGTTCTTC.

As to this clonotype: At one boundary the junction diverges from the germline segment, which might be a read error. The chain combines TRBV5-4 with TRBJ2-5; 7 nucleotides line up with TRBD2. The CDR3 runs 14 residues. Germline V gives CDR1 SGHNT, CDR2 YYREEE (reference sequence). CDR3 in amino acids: CASSDEGGLQTHYF. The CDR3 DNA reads TGTGCCAGCAGCGACGAGGGAGGGTTGCAGACCCATTACTTC.

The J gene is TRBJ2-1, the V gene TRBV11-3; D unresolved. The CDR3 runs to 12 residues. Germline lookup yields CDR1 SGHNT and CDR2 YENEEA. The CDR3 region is CPSSLNAIEQFF. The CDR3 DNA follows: TGTCCAAGCAGCTTAAATGCCATTGAGCAGTTCTTC.

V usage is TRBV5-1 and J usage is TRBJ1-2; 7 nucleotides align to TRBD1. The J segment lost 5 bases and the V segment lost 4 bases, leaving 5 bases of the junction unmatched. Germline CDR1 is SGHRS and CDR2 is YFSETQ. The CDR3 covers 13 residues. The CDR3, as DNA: TGCGCCAGCAGCACAGTGACAGGGTATGGCTACACCTTC. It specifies CASSTVTGYGYTF.

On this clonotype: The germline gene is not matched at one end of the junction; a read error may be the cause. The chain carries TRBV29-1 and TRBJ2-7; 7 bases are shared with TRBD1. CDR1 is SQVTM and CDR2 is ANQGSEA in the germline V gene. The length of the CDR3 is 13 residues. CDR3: CRVRGQNPYEQYF. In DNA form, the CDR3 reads TGCAGAGTCCGGGGACAGAACCCCTACGAACAGTACTTC.

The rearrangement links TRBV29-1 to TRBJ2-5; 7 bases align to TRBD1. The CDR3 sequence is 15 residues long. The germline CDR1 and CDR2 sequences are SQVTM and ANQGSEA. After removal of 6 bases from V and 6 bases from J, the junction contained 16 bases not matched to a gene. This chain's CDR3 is CSVRVPEQGIQTQYF. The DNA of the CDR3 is TGCAGCGTCCGAGTCCCGGAACAGGGGATTCAGACCCAGTACTTC.

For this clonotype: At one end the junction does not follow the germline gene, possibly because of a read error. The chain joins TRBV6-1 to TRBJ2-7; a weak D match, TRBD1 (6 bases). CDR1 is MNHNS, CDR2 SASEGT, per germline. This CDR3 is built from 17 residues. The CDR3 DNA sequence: TGTGCCAGCAGTGAAGGGGCCGGCAGGGGTAACGCGTACGAGCAGTATTTC. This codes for CASSEGAGRGNAYEQYF.

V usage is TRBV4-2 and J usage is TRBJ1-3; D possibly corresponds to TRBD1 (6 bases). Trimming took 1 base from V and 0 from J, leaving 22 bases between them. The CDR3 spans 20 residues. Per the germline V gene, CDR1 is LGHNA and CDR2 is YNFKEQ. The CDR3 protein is CASSQGRDMGITLSGNTIYF. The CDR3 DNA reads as TGTGCCAGCAGCCAAGGCCGGGACATGGGGATTACTCTCTCTGGAAACACCATATATTTT.

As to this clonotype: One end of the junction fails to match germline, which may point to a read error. CDR3 residues: CASTQGQGAADTQYF. The CDR3 nucleotides are TGTGCCAGCACCCAAGGTCAGGGTGCGGCAGATACACAGTATTTT. The chain combines TRBV4-2 with TRBJ2-3; TRBD1 is a possible D gene (5 bases). Germline loops: CDR1 LGHNA, CDR2 YNFKEQ. CDR3 size: 15 residues.

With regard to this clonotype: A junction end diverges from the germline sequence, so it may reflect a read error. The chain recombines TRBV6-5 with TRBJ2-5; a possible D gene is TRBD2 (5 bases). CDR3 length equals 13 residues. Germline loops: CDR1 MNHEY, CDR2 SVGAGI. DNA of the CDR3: TGTGCCAGCAGAGAGGCGGGTTCAGAGGCCCACTACTTC. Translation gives CASREAGSEAHYF.

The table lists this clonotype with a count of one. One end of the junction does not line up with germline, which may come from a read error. DNA of the CDR3: TGTGGCAGCAGCCCTGAGACAGGGGGCGAGGCCTATGGCTACACCTTC. This translates into CGSSPETGGEAYGYTF. The chain employs TRBV7-2 and TRBJ1-2; 10 bases are a match to TRBD1. The CDR3 loop spans 16 amino acids. CDR1 is SGHTA and CDR2 is FQGNSA in the germline V gene.

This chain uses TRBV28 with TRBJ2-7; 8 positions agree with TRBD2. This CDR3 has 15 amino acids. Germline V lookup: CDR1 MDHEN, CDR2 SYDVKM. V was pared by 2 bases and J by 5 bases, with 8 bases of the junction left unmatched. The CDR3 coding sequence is TGTGCCAGCAGTTTAGCGGAGCGGGAGACCGACGAGCAGTACTTC. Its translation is CASSLAERETDEQYF.

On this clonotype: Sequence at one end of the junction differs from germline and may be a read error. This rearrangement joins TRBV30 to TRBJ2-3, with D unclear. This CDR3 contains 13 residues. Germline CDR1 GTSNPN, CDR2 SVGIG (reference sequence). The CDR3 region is CAWSVRTTDMQYF. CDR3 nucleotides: TGTGCTTGGAGTGTAAGAACCACAGATATGCAGTATTTT.

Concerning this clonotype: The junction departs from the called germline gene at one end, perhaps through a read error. The CDR3 here is CASRPLGPGYKQYF. The CDR3 DNA reads TGTGCTAGCAGACCCCTCGGGCCAGGGTACAAGCAGTACTTC. The chain couples TRBV6-5 to TRBJ2-7, with TRBD1 as a possible D gene (5 bases). This CDR3 has 14 residues. The germline gives CDR1 MNHEY, CDR2 SVGAGI.

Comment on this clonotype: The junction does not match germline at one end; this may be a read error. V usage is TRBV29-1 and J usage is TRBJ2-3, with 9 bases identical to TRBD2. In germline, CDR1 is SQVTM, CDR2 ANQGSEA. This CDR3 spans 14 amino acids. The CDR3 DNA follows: TGCAACGGCTTAGCGCGGGAGGGGGCAGATACACAGTATTTT. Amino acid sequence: CNGLAREGADTQYF.